A selection of T cell receptor beta chains follows, all from one sample in a study of T cells in Graves' hyperthyroidism and ophthalmopathy. TCRdb itself ran the multiplex PCR reads through MiXCR, one entry per CDR3 protein. Here the sample spans around 600,000 distinct CDR3 sequences, roughly 15% being singletons. The sequenced sample consisted of blood. The source is a woman aged 50 to 65 with Graves' ophthalmopathy. The CDR3 runs from the conserved cysteine through the conserved F or W. D genes are given only for firm matches. Some rows have no size entry. The others give once, few or many, or a class for an expanded clone.

many	TRBV7-2	TRBD1	TRBJ2-1	CASSLVDRGNEQFF	TGTGCCAGCAGCTTAGTCGACAGGGGTAATGAGCAGTTCTTC
few	TRBV10-3	.	TRBJ2-4	CAISASQEISAKNIQYF	TGTGCCATCAGTGCCTCCCAGGAGATATCAGCCAAAAACATTCAGTACTTC
few	TRBV6-1	.	TRBJ2-1	CASSEWGLSSYNEQFF	TGTGCCAGCAGTGAATGGGGCCTGAGCTCCTACAATGAGCAGTTCTTC
many	TRBV28	TRBD1	TRBJ2-5	CASSPDGDREETQYF	TGTGCCAGCAGCCCTGACGGGGACAGGGAAGAGACCCAGTACTTC
.	TRBV19	TRBD2	TRBJ2-1	CASSISVGGPFNEQFF	TGTGCCAGTAGCATTAGTGTGGGAGGGCCTTTCAATGAGCAGTTCTTC
.	TRBV27	.	TRBJ1-5	CASSLPGYNQPQHF	TGTGCCAGCAGTTTACCCGGGTACAATCAGCCCCAGCATTTT
.	TRBV9	.	TRBJ2-7	CASSVEAGGAYEQYF	TGTGCCAGCAGCGTAGAGGCGGGTGGAGCCTACGAGCAGTACTTC
few	TRBV4-1	TRBD2	TRBJ2-5	CASSHRLAPSLVQYF	TGCGCCAGCAGCCATCGACTAGCCCCCAGTCTGGTCCAGTACTTC
many	TRBV14	.	TRBJ2-3	CASSQVSVLPGITDTQYF	TGTGCCAGCAGCCAAGTATCCGTTCTCCCTGGGATCACAGATACGCAGTATTTT
.	TRBV28	.	TRBJ1-2	CASRLEGGVYGYTF	TGTGCCAGCAGGCTTGAAGGGGGGGTCTATGGCTACACCTTC
many	TRBV7-9	.	TRBJ1-6	CASSHLGPGSGINSPLHF	TGTGCCAGCAGTCACTTGGGCCCAGGGTCGGGAATTAATTCACCCCTCCACTTT
many	TRBV28	TRBD1	TRBJ2-3	CASSIRQGLGNTQYF	TGTGCCAGCAGTATAAGACAGGGTTTAGGGAATACGCAGTATTTT
.	TRBV20-1	TRBD2	TRBJ2-7	CSARDIGGAEYEQYF	TGCAGTGCTAGAGATATCGGGGGGGCGGAATACGAGCAGTACTTC
many	TRBV6-2/TRBV6-3	TRBD1	TRBJ1-1	CASSLRSGGYTEAFF	TGTGCCAGCAGTTTACGATCAGGGGGCTACACTGAAGCTTTCTTT
many	TRBV12-3/TRBV12-4	.	TRBJ2-2	CASSFHGPGELFF	TGTGCCAGCAGTTTTCATGGCCCCGGGGAGCTGTTTTTT
once	TRBV18	.	TRBJ1-4	CASSPRVQANEKLFF	TGTGCCAGCTCACCACGTGTGCAGGCTAATGAAAAACTGTTTTTT
many	TRBV6-2/TRBV6-3	TRBD2	TRBJ2-1	CASSQGLADYDNEQFF	TGTGCCAGCAGTCAGGGACTAGCGGATTACGACAATGAGCAGTTCTTC
.	TRBV28	TRBD2	TRBJ2-1	CASSLSPSGLYNEQFF	TGTGCCAGCAGTTTATCCCCTAGCGGATTATACAATGAGCAGTTCTTC
many	TRBV28	.	TRBJ2-7	CASTLGAGHYEQYF	TGTGCCAGCACTCTAGGGGCGGGACACTACGAGCAGTACTTC
many	TRBV28	.	TRBJ1-5	CASSFKSGSNQPQHF	TGTGCCAGCAGTTTTAAGTCGGGTAGCAATCAGCCCCAGCATTTT
many	TRBV7-9	TRBD1	TRBJ2-5	CASSTGQGDGTQYF	TGTGCCAGCAGCACCGGACAGGGTGACGGGACCCAGTACTTC
many	TRBV28	.	TRBJ1-2	CASSSPARVGGYTF	TGTGCCAGCAGTTCGCCGGCCAGGGTGGGAGGCTACACCTTC
.	TRBV6-1	TRBD1	TRBJ1-2	CASSETWGQDYTF	TGTGCCAGCAGTGAAACGTGGGGACAGGACTACACCTTC
many	TRBV27	.	TRBJ2-7	CASSLGRLGSYEQYF	TGTGCCAGCAGTTTAGGGCGGTTGGGCTCCTACGAGCAGTACTTC
many	TRBV20-1	.	TRBJ2-5	CSARGLNQETQYF	TGCAGTGCTAGAGGACTAAACCAAGAGACCCAGTACTTC
many	TRBV7-2	.	TRBJ2-3	CASSGRGTDTQYF	TGTGCCAGCAGCGGTAGGGGCACAGATACGCAGTATTTT
many	TRBV6-2/TRBV6-3	TRBD2	TRBJ2-7	CASKDSGRGYEQYF	TGTGCCAGCAAAGATAGCGGGAGGGGCTACGAGCAGTACTTC
many	TRBV6-1	TRBD2	TRBJ2-1	CASIVGTTYNEQFF	TGTGCCAGCATCGTGGGGACTACCTACAATGAGCAGTTCTTC
many	TRBV6-5	.	TRBJ1-5	CASSYSEISQPQHF	TGTGCCAGCAGTTACTCAGAGATCTCTCAGCCCCAGCATTTT
many	TRBV7-3	.	TRBJ2-1	CASSSQTRSEQFF	TGTGCCAGCAGCTCCCAGACTAGATCTGAGCAGTTCTTC
many	TRBV11-3	.	TRBJ2-4	CASSSFPGNIQYF	TGTGCCAGCAGCTCCTTCCCTGGGAACATTCAGTACTTC
many	TRBV27	TRBD1	TRBJ2-5	CASSLLGTGVETQYF	TGTGCCAGCAGTTTATTAGGGACAGGGGTCGAGACCCAGTACTTC
few	TRBV5-8	.	TRBJ1-2	CASSLLGEYGYTF	TGTGCCAGCAGCTTGTTGGGGGAATATGGCTACACCTTC
few	TRBV5-6	.	TRBJ2-2	CASSWDHTGELFF	TGTGCCAGCAGCTGGGACCACACCGGGGAGCTGTTTTTT
many	TRBV4-3	.	TRBJ2-2	CASSQGWGAGELFF	TGCGCCAGCAGCCAGGGTTGGGGTGCCGGGGAGCTGTTTTTT
few	TRBV11-2	.	TRBJ1-3	CASSLVRGDRNTIYF	TGTGCCAGCAGCTTAGTTCGGGGAGACAGAAACACCATATATTTT
.	TRBV20-1	TRBD1	TRBJ2-5	CSARTGTGGAKTQYF	TGCAGTGCACGGACCGGGACAGGGGGCGCGAAGACCCAGTACTTC
few	TRBV5-4	TRBD2	TRBJ2-7	CASSSNRGLAGEQYF	TGTGCCAGCAGCTCTAACAGGGGACTAGCGGGCGAGCAGTACTTC
many	TRBV11-2	TRBD1	TRBJ1-6	CASSFGQGGSPLHF	TGTGCCAGCAGCTTCGGACAGGGTGGATCACCCCTCCACTTT
many	TRBV12-3/TRBV12-4	TRBD1	TRBJ2-5	CASSLGDREEETQYF	TGTGCCAGCAGTTTGGGGGACAGGGAGGAAGAGACCCAGTACTTC
.	TRBV20-1	.	TRBJ1-5	CSARAVGIYSNQPQHF	TGCAGTGCTAGAGCCGTAGGGATCTATAGCAATCAGCCCCAGCATTTT
few	TRBV18	.	TRBJ2-1	CASSLEMTRLTYNEQFF	TGTGCCAGCTCACTTGAGATGACTAGACTTACCTACAATGAGCAGTTCTTC
.	TRBV5-6	TRBD1	TRBJ2-3	CASSTDRGVFADTQYF	TGTGCCAGCAGCACGGACAGGGGGGTTTTTGCAGATACGCAGTATTTT
many	TRBV10-2	.	TRBJ2-5	CASSDPKGQAAQETQYF	TGCGCCAGCAGCGACCCAAAAGGCCAGGCGGCCCAAGAGACCCAGTACTTC
.	TRBV19	.	TRBJ1-5	CASTGSRHQPQHF	TGTGCCAGTACGGGAAGCAGACATCAGCCCCAGCATTTT
once	TRBV28	.	TRBJ2-2	CASSFGLAYSTGELFF	TGTGCCAGCAGTTTTGGTCTAGCGTATAGCACCGGGGAGCTGTTTTTT
many	TRBV28	.	TRBJ2-7	CASSLGTYEQYF	TGTGCCAGCAGCTTAGGGACCTACGAGCAGTACTTC
many	TRBV3-1	.	TRBJ2-2	CASSQNFGNTGELFF	TGTGCCAGCAGCCAAAACTTTGGGAACACCGGGGAGCTGTTTTTT
.	TRBV20-1	.	TRBJ1-2	CSASTGAEGYTF	TGCAGTGCTAGTACGGGGGCAGAAGGCTACACCTTC
many	TRBV6-1	.	TRBJ1-1	CASSNRPGANTEAFF	TGTGCCAGCAGTAACAGACCCGGGGCGAACACTGAAGCTTTCTTT
many	TRBV20-1	.	TRBJ2-7	CSASRERVYEQYF	TGCAGTGCTAGCAGGGAGAGGGTCTACGAGCAGTACTTC
many	TRBV28	.	TRBJ1-5	CASRTPKRGAQPQHF	TGTGCCAGCAGGACACCTAAGAGGGGAGCTCAGCCCCAGCATTTT
few	TRBV5-4	TRBD1	TRBJ2-2	CASSQGADTGELFF	TGTGCCAGCAGCCAGGGGGCGGACACCGGGGAGCTGTTTTTT
.	TRBV28	.	TRBJ2-1	CASSAAGRRGVNEQFF	TGTGCCAGCAGTGCAGCCGGGAGAAGGGGGGTTAATGAGCAGTTCTTC
.	TRBV4-2	TRBD2	TRBJ2-7	CASSQDLGLAGVMAYEQYF	TGTGCCAGCAGCCAAGATCTAGGACTAGCGGGAGTGATGGCTTACGAGCAGTACTTC
.	TRBV20-1	.	TRBJ2-7	CSARVGAGNFLAYEQYF	TGCAGTGCTAGAGTTGGGGCAGGGAACTTCCTCGCCTACGAGCAGTACTTC
many	TRBV7-2	.	TRBJ1-1	CASRTYRDNTEAFF	TGTGCCAGCAGGACCTACAGGGATAACACTGAAGCTTTCTTT
many	TRBV2	.	TRBJ1-4	CASSERGRNEKLFF	TGTGCCAGCAGTGAACGCGGGCGGAATGAAAAACTGTTTTTT
many	TRBV7-2	TRBD2	TRBJ2-1	CASSPSVAGLSEQFF	TGTGCCAGCAGCCCCTCGGTAGCGGGTCTTAGTGAGCAGTTCTTC